This T cell receptor beta chain comes out of a study of T cells in Graves' hyperthyroidism and ophthalmopathy. Study in general: Initial diagnosis, before any treatment, was when peripheral blood was collected.

CDR3 length: 15 amino acids. Trimming pared 3 bases from V and 2 bases from J, leaving 13 bases between. Germline loops: CDR1 MNHEY, CDR2 SVGAGI. This clonotype was observed at least ten times. It was RNA transcripts that yielded the amplified TCR beta CDR3 regions. With the HTBI primer set, the TCR CDR3 went through a first round of RT-PCR. TCRdb reprocessed the multiplex PCR reads via MiXCR and lists one record per CDR3 protein. The sample has about 640,000 distinct CDR3 sequences; more than 14% are singletons. The rearrangement joins TRBV6-5 to TRBJ2-5; perhaps D is TRBD1 or TRBD2 (5 bases each). The clonotype was recovered from a woman aged 45-65 years with Graves' ophthalmopathy. The sequencing sample was made of blood. The CDR3 DNA follows: TGTGCCAGCAGTTATACCGGGACGCAACAAGAGACCCAGTACTTC. This sequence encodes CASSYTGTQQETQYF.